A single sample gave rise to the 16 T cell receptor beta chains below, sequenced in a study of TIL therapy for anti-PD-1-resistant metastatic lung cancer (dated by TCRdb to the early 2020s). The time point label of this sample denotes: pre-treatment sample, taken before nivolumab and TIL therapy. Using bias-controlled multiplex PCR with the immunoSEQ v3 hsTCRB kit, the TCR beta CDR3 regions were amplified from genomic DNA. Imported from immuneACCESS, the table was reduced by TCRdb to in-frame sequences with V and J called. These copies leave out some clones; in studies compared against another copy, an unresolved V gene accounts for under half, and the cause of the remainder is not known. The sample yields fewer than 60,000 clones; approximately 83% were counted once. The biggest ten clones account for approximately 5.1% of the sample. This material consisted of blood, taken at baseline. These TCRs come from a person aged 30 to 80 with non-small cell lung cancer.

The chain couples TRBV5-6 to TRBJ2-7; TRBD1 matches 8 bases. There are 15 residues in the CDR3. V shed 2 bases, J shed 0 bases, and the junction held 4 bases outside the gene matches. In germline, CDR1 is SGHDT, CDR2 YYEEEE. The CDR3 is CASSLRDRSSYEQYF. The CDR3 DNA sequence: TGTGCCAGCAGCTTACGGGACAGGAGCTCCTACGAGCAGTACTTC.

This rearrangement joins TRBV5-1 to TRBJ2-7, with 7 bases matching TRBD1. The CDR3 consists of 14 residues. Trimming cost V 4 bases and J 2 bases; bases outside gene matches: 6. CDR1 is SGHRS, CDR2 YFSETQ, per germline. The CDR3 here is CASSETGPTYEQYF. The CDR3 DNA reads TGCGCCAGCAGCGAGACAGGGCCAACCTACGAGCAGTACTTC.

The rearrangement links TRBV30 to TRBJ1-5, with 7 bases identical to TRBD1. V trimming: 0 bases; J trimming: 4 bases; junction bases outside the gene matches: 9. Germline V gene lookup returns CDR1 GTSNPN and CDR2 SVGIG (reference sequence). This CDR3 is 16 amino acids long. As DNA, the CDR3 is TGTGCCTGGAGTGTAGGGGAACCGACAGGGAATCAGCCCCAGCATTTT. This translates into CAWSVGEPTGNQPQHF.

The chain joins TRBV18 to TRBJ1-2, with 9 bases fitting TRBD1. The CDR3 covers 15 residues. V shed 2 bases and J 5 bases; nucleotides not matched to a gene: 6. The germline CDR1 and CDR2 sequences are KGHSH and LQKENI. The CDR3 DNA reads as TGTGCCAGCTCACCAGAAACAGGGGGCGTTTATGGCTACACCTTC. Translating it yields CASSPETGGVYGYTF.

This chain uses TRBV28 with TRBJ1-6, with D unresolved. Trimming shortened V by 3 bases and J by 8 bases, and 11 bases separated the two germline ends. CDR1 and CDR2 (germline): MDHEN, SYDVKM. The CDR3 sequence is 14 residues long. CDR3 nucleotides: TGTGCCAGCAGTTTTTCTGGGTACGATTCACCCCTCCACTTT. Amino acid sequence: CASSFSGYDSPLHF.

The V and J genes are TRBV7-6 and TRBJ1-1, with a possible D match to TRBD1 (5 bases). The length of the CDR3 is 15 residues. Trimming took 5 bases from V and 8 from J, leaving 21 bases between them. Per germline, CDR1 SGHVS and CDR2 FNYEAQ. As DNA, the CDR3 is TGTGCCAGCAGCGCCCCTGCCGGGACCCCGTCGGAAGCTTTCTTT. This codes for CASSAPAGTPSEAFF.

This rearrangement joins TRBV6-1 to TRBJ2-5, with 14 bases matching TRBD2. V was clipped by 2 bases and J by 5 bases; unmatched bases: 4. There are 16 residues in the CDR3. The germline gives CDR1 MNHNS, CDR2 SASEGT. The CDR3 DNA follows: TGTGCCAGCAGTGAAAGGACTAGCGGGGGGCCGGAGACCCAGTACTTC. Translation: CASSERTSGGPETQYF.

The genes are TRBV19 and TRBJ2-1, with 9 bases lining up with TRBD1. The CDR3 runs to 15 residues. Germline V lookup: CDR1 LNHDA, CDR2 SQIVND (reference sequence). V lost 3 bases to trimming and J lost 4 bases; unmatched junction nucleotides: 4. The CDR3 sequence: CASSIEDRGYNEQFF. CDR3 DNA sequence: TGTGCCAGTAGTATTGAGGACAGGGGTTACAATGAGCAGTTCTTC.

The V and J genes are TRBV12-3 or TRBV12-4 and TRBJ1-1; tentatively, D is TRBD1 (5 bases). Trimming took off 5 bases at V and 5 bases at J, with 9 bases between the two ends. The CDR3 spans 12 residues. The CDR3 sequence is CASSKRGTEAFF. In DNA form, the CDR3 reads TGTGCCAGCAGTAAGAGGGGTACTGAAGCTTTCTTT.

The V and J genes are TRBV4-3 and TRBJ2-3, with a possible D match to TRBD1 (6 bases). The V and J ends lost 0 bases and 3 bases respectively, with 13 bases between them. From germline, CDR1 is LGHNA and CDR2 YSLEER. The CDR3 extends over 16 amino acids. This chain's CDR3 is CASSQDGGRGTDTQYF. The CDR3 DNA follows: TGCGCCAGCAGCCAAGATGGGGGCAGGGGTACAGATACGCAGTATTTT.

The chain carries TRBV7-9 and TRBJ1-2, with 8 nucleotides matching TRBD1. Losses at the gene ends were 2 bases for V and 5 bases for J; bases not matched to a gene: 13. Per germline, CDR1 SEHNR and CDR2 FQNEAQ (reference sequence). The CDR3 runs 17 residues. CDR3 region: CASSLRQGAGDSYGYTF. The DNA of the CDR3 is TGTGCCAGCAGCTTAAGGCAGGGGGCCGGGGATTCGTATGGCTACACCTTC.

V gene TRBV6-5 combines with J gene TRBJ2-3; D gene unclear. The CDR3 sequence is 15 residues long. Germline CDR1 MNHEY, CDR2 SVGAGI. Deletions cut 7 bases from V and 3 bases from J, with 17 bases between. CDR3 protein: CASTPIDHSTDTQYF. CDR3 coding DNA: TGTGCCAGCACGCCAATCGACCACTCGACAGATACGCAGTATTTT.

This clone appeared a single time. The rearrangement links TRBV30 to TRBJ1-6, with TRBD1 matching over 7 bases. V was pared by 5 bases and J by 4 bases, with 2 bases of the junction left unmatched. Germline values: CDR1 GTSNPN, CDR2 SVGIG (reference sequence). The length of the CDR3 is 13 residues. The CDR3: CAWGQEYNSPLHF. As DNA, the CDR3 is TGTGCCTGGGGACAGGAATATAATTCACCCCTCCACTTT.

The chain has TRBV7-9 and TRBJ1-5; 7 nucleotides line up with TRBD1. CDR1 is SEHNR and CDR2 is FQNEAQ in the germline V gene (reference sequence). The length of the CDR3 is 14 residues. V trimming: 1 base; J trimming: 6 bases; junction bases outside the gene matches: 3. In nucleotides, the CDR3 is TGTGCCAGCAGCTTAGAAGGGGGCCTTCAGCCCCAGCATTTT. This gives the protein CASSLEGGLQPQHF.

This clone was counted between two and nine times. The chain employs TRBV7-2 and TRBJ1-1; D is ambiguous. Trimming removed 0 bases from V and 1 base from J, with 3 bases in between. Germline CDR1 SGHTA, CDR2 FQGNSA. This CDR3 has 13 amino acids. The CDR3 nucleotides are TGTGCCAGCAGCTTAGCAGGGAACACTGAAGCTTTCTTT. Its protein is CASSLAGNTEAFF.

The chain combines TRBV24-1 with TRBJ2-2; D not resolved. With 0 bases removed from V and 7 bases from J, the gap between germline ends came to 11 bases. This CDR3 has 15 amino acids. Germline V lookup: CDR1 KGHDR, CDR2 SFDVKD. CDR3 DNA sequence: TGTGCCACCAGTGATTTGGGGCTGCACGGCGGGGAGCTGTTTTTT. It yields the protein CATSDLGLHGGELFF.